The subject of this entry is one T cell receptor beta chain. As yet, its antigen is unknown. This entry is derived from a study of graft-versus-host responses after intestinal transplantation. This CDR3 comprises 17 residues. After removal of 4 bases from V and 2 bases from J, the junction contained 8 bases not matched to a gene. Germline V CDR1 and CDR2: SGHTA, FQGTGA. The data were produced by immunoSEQ multiplex PCR, yet TCRdb's version contains in-frame clones alone and is incomplete. This table has about 88,000 clones, 85% to 90% appearing once. The material was unstimulated CD4+ T cells sorted from spleen or lymph node cells, obtained before intestinal transplant. The sequence derives from a human donor who received an intestinal transplant. This chain links TRBV7-3 with TRBJ2-1, with TRBD2 matching 10 bases. CDR3 loop: CASSWSGGAGTYNEQFF. The CDR3 bases are TGTGCCAGCAGCTGGAGCGGGGGGGCTGGGACCTACAATGAGCAGTTCTTC. The complete variable domain, with remaining parts taken from reference TRBV7-3 and TRBJ2-1, reads GAGVSQTPSNKVTEKGKYVELRCDPISGHTALYWYRQSLGQGPEFLIYFQGTGAADDSGLPNDRFFAVRPEGSVSTLKIQRTERGDSAVYLCASSWSGGAGTYNEQFFGPGTRLTVL.